This is a list of T cell receptor beta chains from one sample in a study of blood T cell repertoires in COVID-19. Profiled with immunoSEQ multiplex PCR; TCRdb holds only in-frame clones, not every one. The data contain about 400,000 clones, 85% to 90% of them singletons. Sample: PBMCs or T cells enriched from blood (not recorded which). These receptor sequences come from a woman aged 45-65 years who had recovered from COVID-19. CDR3s include the opening cysteine and the closing phenylalanine or tryptophan. The order of the fields is D gene, J gene, clone size, V gene, CDR3 DNA, CDR3 protein. The D gene is left open where the match is weak. Size tells how often a clone was seen (once, few, many) or the class of an expanded clone, and some rows leave it out.

TRBD2 | TRBJ2-3 | . | TRBV7-2 | TGTGCCAGCAGCCTACTAGCGGTCCGGAGGTTGTCAGATACGCAGTATTTT | CASSLLAVRRLSDTQYF
TRBD1 | TRBJ1-5 | . | TRBV10-3 | TGTGCCATCAGTCCCGGGACAGAACCCAATCAGCCCCAGCATTTT | CAISPGTEPNQPQHF
TRBD2 | TRBJ2-2 | . | TRBV19 | TGTGCCAGTAAGCGGGGGTCGAACACCGGGGAGCTGTTTTTT | CASKRGSNTGELFF
. | TRBJ1-4 | . | TRBV24-1 | TGTGCCACCAGTGACCCGTCAACTAATGAAAAACTGTTTTTT | CATSDPSTNEKLFF
. | TRBJ2-2 | . | TRBV28 | TGTGCCAGCGAAACCCTAGGACAGGCTGAGGAGGGGTTGGGGGCGACCGGGGAGCTGTTTTTT | CASETLGQAEEGLGATGELFF
. | TRBJ2-3 | . | TRBV3-1/TRBV3-2 | TGTGCCAGCAGCCAAGGCGCGGATACGCAGTATTTT | CASSQGADTQYF
. | TRBJ1-2 | . | TRBV5-8 | TGTGCCAGCAGCCTAAGAGGTGGAGATGGCTACACCTTC | CASSLRGGDGYTF
TRBD1 | TRBJ1-2 | . | TRBV7-2 | TGTGCCAGCAGCCCCCAGGGGGACAGGTTCTATGGCTACACCTTC | CASSPQGDRFYGYTF
TRBD1 | TRBJ2-1 | . | TRBV29-1 | TGCAGCTCCCTCGGGGGACAGGCGCGCTACAATGAGCAGTTCTTC | CSSLGGQARYNEQFF
. | TRBJ2-1 | once | TRBV29-1 | TGCAGCGTAGGGACTTCCCCCAATGAGCAGTTCTTC | CSVGTSPNEQFF
TRBD1 | TRBJ2-6 | . | TRBV5-1 | TGCGCCAGCAGCTCACAGACAGGGACCGGGGCCAACGTCCTGACTTTC | CASSSQTGTGANVLTF
. | TRBJ1-5 | . | TRBV28 | TGTGCCAGCAGGGAGAGCAATCAGCCCCAGCATTTT | CASRESNQPQHF
TRBD1 | TRBJ1-3 | . | TRBV13 | TGTGCCAGCAGCTTGTACGCCGGGACAGGGGTGGGAAACACCATATATTTT | CASSLYAGTGVGNTIYF
TRBD1 | TRBJ1-4 | . | TRBV5-8 | TGTGCCAGCAGCTTGGGGGACAGCGCAACTAATGAAAAACTGTTTTTT | CASSLGDSATNEKLFF
. | TRBJ1-1 | . | TRBV7-2 | TGTGCCAGCAGCTTAACAGGGAACACTGAAGCTTTCTTT | CASSLTGNTEAFF
. | TRBJ1-2 | . | TRBV7-9 | TGTGCCAGCAGCTTAGCTTCAGGGGACGGCTACACCTTC | CASSLASGDGYTF
. | TRBJ2-3 | . | TRBV5-1 | TGCGCCAGCAGCTTGGCCGGTGGGCTTAGCACAGATACGCAGTATTTT | CASSLAGGLSTDTQYF
. | TRBJ1-4 | . | TRBV29-1 | TGCAGCGTCTTGAGATCGCCTGAAAAACTGTTTTTT | CSVLRSPEKLFF
TRBD1 | TRBJ1-4 | . | TRBV27 | TGTGCCAGCGGAACCCGGGACAGGGGGCGTACTAATGAAAAACTGTTTTTT | CASGTRDRGRTNEKLFF
TRBD2 | TRBJ2-3 | . | TRBV6-5 | TGTGCCAGCAGTTCCCCGGGACTAGCGGGGGGGCATACGCAGTATTTT | CASSSPGLAGGHTQYF
TRBD1 | TRBJ1-4 | . | TRBV5-1 | TGCGCCAGCAGCCGGGACAGGGGGCGTGAAAAACTGTTTTTT | CASSRDRGREKLFF
TRBD1 | TRBJ2-5 | . | TRBV7-3 | TGTGCCAGCAGCTTCCAGGACAGGGCTGAGACCCAGTACTTC | CASSFQDRAETQYF
. | TRBJ1-1 | . | TRBV5-1 | TGCGCCAGCAGCCAGGTCACAGGGTCCACTGAAGCTTTCTTT | CASSQVTGSTEAFF
. | TRBJ2-5 | . | TRBV5-1 | TGCGCCAGCAGCTTACAGGGTAACCAAGAGACCCAGTACTTC | CASSLQGNQETQYF
TRBD2 | TRBJ2-1 | . | TRBV27 | TGTGCCAGCAGAAGACTAGCGGGGGGGTGGAATGAGCAGTTCTTC | CASRRLAGGWNEQFF
. | TRBJ2-7 | . | TRBV14 | TGTGCCAGCAGCCTCTTCGGGGAAGGCGAGCAGTACTTC | CASSLFGEGEQYF
. | TRBJ1-5 | . | TRBV27 | TGTGCCAGCGGTCAGCGCCAGCCCCAGCATTTT | CASGQRQPQHF
. | TRBJ1-5 | few | TRBV5-6 | TGTGCCAGCAGCTTACGCCAGGGGTATCAGCCCCAGCATTTT | CASSLRQGYQPQHF
. | TRBJ2-5 | . | TRBV19 | TGTGCCACTAGCTACAGGGATCAGGAGACCCAGTACTTC | CATSYRDQETQYF
TRBD2 | TRBJ2-2 | . | TRBV29-1 | TGCAGCGTTGGTACCCCGGCGGGGGGGAGCACCGGGGAGCTGTTTTTT | CSVGTPAGGSTGELFF
TRBD1 | TRBJ2-7 | . | TRBV27 | TGTGCCAGCAGTTTGCTGTGGACAGGGTCAGGTTACGAGCAGTACTTC | CASSLLWTGSGYEQYF
. | TRBJ1-5 | . | TRBV6-5 | TGTGCCAGCAGTTACTTACTTAATCAGCCCCAGCATTTT | CASSYLLNQPQHF
. | TRBJ2-5 | . | TRBV18 | TGTGCCAGCTCACCGTCGGCTACGGGGCAAGAGACCCAGTACTTC | CASSPSATGQETQYF
TRBD2 | TRBJ2-1 | . | TRBV11-2 | TGTGCCAGCAGCTTAGTAGCGGGGGGGAGGAATGAGCAGTTCTTC | CASSLVAGGRNEQFF
. | TRBJ2-7 | . | TRBV7-2 | TGTGCCAGCAGCTTTCAGACAACCTACGAGCAGTACTTC | CASSFQTTYEQYF
. | TRBJ1-5 | . | TRBV29-1 | TGCAGCGTTGAAGTACAGGGCGGACAGCCCCAGCATTTT | CSVEVQGGQPQHF